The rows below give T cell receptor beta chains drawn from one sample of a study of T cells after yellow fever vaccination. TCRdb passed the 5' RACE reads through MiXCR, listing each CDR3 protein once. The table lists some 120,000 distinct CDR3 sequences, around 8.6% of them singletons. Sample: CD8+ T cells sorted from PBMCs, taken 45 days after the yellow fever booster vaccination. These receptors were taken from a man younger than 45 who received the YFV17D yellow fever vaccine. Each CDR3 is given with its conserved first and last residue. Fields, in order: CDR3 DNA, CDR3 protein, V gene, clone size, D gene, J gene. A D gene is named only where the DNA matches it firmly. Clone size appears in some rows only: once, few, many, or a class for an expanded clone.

TGCAGCGTTGGGACAGCTATATCCCTATACGAGCAGTACTTC,CSVGTAISLYEQYF,TRBV29-1,many,NA,TRBJ2-7
TGCGCCAGCAGCCAATTATTAGCGGCACAAGAGACCCAGTACTTC,CASSQLLAAQETQYF,TRBV4-3,many,NA,TRBJ2-5
TGTGCCAGCAGCACTCTTTCGATCGGTGACACCGGGGAGCTGTTTTTT,CASSTLSIGDTGELFF,TRBV12-3/TRBV12-4,many,NA,TRBJ2-2
TGCAGCGTTGAGGGACTAGCGGGAGACTACGAGCAGTACTTC,CSVEGLAGDYEQYF,TRBV29-1,many,TRBD2,TRBJ2-7
TGCAGTGCAAAACTAGGGGACTCCTACGAGCAGTACTTC,CSAKLGDSYEQYF,TRBV20-1,many,NA,TRBJ2-7
TGTGCCAGCAGTTTACCGTACCCAGCGGTACCCTCCTACAATGAGCAGTTCTTC,CASSLPYPAVPSYNEQFF,TRBV12-3/TRBV12-4,NA,NA,TRBJ2-1
TGTGCCAGCAGCAAGACAGGAGCCTACGAGCAGTACTTC,CASSKTGAYEQYF,TRBV6-2/TRBV6-3,many,NA,TRBJ2-7
TGTGCCAGCAGTCTGGACTGGGAAGACGAGCAGTACTTC,CASSLDWEDEQYF,TRBV12-3/TRBV12-4,many,NA,TRBJ2-7
TGCAGTGCCACCGGGACATCGTATTCACCCCTCCACTTT,CSATGTSYSPLHF,TRBV20-1,many,NA,TRBJ1-6
TGCGCCAGCGGGCCGGGACTAGCGGGAAACGAGCAGTACTTC,CASGPGLAGNEQYF,TRBV10-2,many,TRBD2,TRBJ2-7
TGTGCCAGCAGTACAACTAGCGGGAGAGCCTACGAGCAGTACTTC,CASSTTSGRAYEQYF,TRBV27,many,TRBD2,TRBJ2-7
TGCAGCGTTGAGGTGGTCGTCGGGGAGCTGTTTTTT,CSVEVVVGELFF,TRBV29-1,many,NA,TRBJ2-2
TGTGCCAGCAGCTACGACAGTTTTCCGGGTTCACCCCTCCACTTT,CASSYDSFPGSPLHF,TRBV27,NA,NA,TRBJ1-6
TGTGCCACCAGCAGAGACTTGGGGCGGGTGGGTGAGCAGTTCTTC,CATSRDLGRVGEQFF,TRBV15,few,NA,TRBJ2-1